This TCR beta chain was observed in a study of T cells after yellow fever vaccination. Study-level points and caveats: One caveat is that FACS-sorted repertoires could contain abundant clonotypes contaminating from the bulk population.

This clonotype has more than one count but fewer than ten. Its antigen is still unknown. Germline CDR1 is SGHTA and CDR2 is FQGTGA. This CDR3 region has 13 residues. Trimming stripped 4 bases from V and 8 bases from J, with 9 bases between. The 5'RACE template-switching step produced TCR cDNA and added a universal primer site and UMIs. TCRdb ran MiXCR on the 5' RACE reads and lists one entry per CDR3 protein. The table has some 350,000 distinct CDR3 sequences, 3.5% to 4.5% seen once. The material was PBMCs, obtained 5 days after the yellow fever booster vaccination. The source is a man aged 18 to 30 who received the YFV17D yellow fever vaccine. The chain is built from TRBV7-3 and TRBJ1-6, with D possibly TRBD1 on 5 matching bases. In nucleotides, the CDR3 is TGTGCCAGCAGCTGGGACGAATATTCACCCCTCCACTTT. This encodes CASSWDEYSPLHF.